This T cell receptor (beta chain) was recovered during a study of blood T cell repertoires in COVID-19. Germline loops: CDR1 SGDLS, CDR2 YYNGEE. The CDR3 spans 14 residues. V gave up 0 bases and J gave up 1 base, with 7 bases separating them. Data came from immunoSEQ multiplex PCR; TCRdb stores just in-frame clones and leaves some out. The data show roughly 130,000 clones, with about 86% seen just once and around 2.3% held by the top ten. Source material: PBMCs or T cells enriched from blood (not recorded which). This sequence joins TRBV9 and TRBJ1-1; D is uncertain. The source of this sequence is a woman between 50 and 59 years old who had recovered from COVID-19. The CDR3 nucleotides are TGTGCCAGCAGCGTAGATCGGGGGAACACTGAAGCTTTCTTT. Its translation: CASSVDRGNTEAFF.